These 5 T cell receptor beta chains share one sample of origin, sequenced in a study of regulatory T cells in long-lasting Graves disease. According to the study, TCR beta libraries were built with iRepertoire HTBI primers and CDR3-region Arm-PCR. TCRdb reanalysed the multiplex PCR reads using MiXCR and keeps one entry per CDR3 protein. The table lists a few hundred thousand distinct CDR3 sequences, approximately 12% of them singletons. Noted time point: newly diagnosed GD, antithyroid drugs for less than 3 months. RNA extracted from PBMCs served as the sequencing template. The sample was also reused in another study, on T cells in Graves' hyperthyroidism and ophthalmopathy.

This specimen consisted of peripheral blood mononuclear cells (PBMCs), obtained at new diagnosis, from a patient treated with antithyroid drugs. These receptor sequences come from a man aged 30 to 39 with Graves disease.

This clonotype has ten or more counts. The chain couples TRBV12-3 or TRBV12-4 to TRBJ1-2; tentatively, D is TRBD1 (5 bases). The V end was cut by 3 bases, the J end by 3 bases, with 14 bases between. CDR3 size: 15 residues. CDR3 sequence: CASSFGSTGYYGYTF. In nucleotides, the CDR3 is TGTGCCAGCAGTTTCGGGTCAACAGGATACTATGGCTACACCTTC.

This clonotype was observed at least ten times. In DNA form, the CDR3 reads TGTGCCAGCAGTTCCATCCACAGGGTGAGCTCCTACGAGCAGTACTTC. Protein: CASSSIHRVSSYEQYF. V is TRBV2 and J is TRBJ2-7; D is possibly TRBD1 (6 bases). V lost 5 bases, J lost 0 bases, and 17 bases lay in between. CDR1 SNHLY and CDR2 FYNNEI come from the germline V gene. CDR3 length: 16 amino acids.

This clonotype has ten or more counts. V and J are TRBV19 and TRBJ2-1, with 11 bases identical to TRBD2. The CDR3 spans 16 residues. V shed 8 bases and J 7 bases; nucleotides not matched to a gene: 13. CDR1 is LNHDA, CDR2 SQIVND, per germline (reference sequence). The CDR3 bases are TGTGCCAGTGCGTCTAGCGGGAGGCCCAGAGGGAATGAGCAGTTCTTC. Translating it yields CASASSGRPRGNEQFF.

This clonotype has at least ten counts. The chain has TRBV14 and TRBJ1-2, with D unresolved. The V gene's germline CDR1 is SGHDN and CDR2 FVKESK. Trimming cost V 1 base and J 8 bases, with 14 bases left between them. CDR3 length equals 14 residues. As DNA, the CDR3 is TGTGCCAGCAGCCAAGTCGCGGGCGGCGGAGGCTACACCTTC. It encodes CASSQVAGGGGYTF.

This clonotype was seen a handful of times. This rearrangement joins TRBV12-3 or TRBV12-4 to TRBJ1-6, with a weak D call TRBD1 (6 bases). The CDR3 is 15 residues long. V shed 5 bases and J shed 4 bases, with 12 bases lying between them. CDR3: CASSLLGQYNSPLHF. The CDR3 DNA reads TGTGCCAGCAGTCTCCTTGGACAGTATAATTCACCCCTCCACTTT.